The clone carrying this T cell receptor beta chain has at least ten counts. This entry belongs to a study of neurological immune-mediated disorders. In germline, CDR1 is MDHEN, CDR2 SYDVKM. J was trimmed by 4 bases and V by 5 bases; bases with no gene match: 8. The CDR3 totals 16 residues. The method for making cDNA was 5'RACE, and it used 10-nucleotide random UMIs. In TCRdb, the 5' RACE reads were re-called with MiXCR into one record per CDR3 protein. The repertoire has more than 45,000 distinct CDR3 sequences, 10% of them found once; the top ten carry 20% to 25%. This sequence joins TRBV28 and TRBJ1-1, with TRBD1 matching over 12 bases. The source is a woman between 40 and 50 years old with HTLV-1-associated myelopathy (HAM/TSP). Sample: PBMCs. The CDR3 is CASSEGTGGAGTEAFF. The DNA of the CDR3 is TGTGCCAGCAGTGAAGGGACAGGGGGCGCGGGCACTGAAGCTTTCTTT.